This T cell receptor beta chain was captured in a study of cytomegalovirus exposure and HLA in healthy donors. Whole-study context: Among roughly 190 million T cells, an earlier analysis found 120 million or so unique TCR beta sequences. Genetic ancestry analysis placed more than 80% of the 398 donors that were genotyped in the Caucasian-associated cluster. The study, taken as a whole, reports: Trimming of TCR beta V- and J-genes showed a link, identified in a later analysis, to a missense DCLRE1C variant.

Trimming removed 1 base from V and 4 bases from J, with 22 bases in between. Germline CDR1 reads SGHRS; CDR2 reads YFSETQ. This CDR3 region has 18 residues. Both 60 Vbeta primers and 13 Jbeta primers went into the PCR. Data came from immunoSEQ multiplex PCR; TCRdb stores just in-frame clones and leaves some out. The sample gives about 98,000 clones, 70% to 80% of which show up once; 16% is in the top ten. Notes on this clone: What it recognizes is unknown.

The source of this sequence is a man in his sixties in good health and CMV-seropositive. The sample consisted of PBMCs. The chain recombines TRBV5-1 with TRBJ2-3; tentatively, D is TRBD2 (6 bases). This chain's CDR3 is CASSLLGLRLTLADTQYF. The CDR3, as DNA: TGCGCCAGCAGCTTGTTGGGACTGAGACTTACCCTTGCAGATACGCAGTATTTT. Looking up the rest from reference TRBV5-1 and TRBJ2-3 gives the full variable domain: KAGVTQTPRYLIKTRGQQVTLSCSPISGHRSVSWYQQTPGQGLQFLFEYFSETQRNKGNFPGRFSGRQFSNSRSEMNVSTLELGDSALYLCASSLLGLRLTLADTQYFGPGTRLTVL.